The next 11 T cell receptor beta chains were all read from a single sample in a study of blood T cell repertoires in COVID-19. The method was immunoSEQ multiplex PCR; TCRdb's version includes in-frame clones alone and lacks a portion of them. In the table there are around 82,000 clones, 80% to 95% of which are singletons. Sequencing was carried out using peripheral blood. The source is a human donor in a cohort sampled during active COVID-19.

The V call is TRBV2, the J call TRBJ2-6; D gene ambiguous. The CDR3 spans 16 residues. Germline CDR1 is SNHLY and CDR2 is FYNNEI. V lost 4 bases, J lost 0 bases, and 10 bases lay in between. CDR3 nucleotide sequence: TGTGCCAGCAGTGGGTGGGCGAGCTCTGGGGCCAACGTCCTGACTTTC. Encoded protein: CASSGWASSGANVLTF.

The rearrangement uses TRBV3-1 (or the pseudogene TRBV3-2) and TRBJ1-2; D possibly corresponds to TRBD1 (5 bases). Trimming left V 4 bases short and J 3 bases short, with 15 bases between. From germline, CDR1 is LGHDT and CDR2 YNNKEL (reference sequence). The CDR3 extends over 15 amino acids. The CDR3 coding sequence is TGTGCCAGCAGCCCCTCGGGGGAAAGAGACTATGGCTACACCTTC. This codes for CASSPSGERDYGYTF.

This clone appeared a single time. For the CDR3, the DNA is TGTGCCAGCAGTAGCAGGGAAGGGTACGAGCAGTACTTC. Its translation: CASSSREGYEQYF. J is TRBJ2-7 and V is TRBV12-3 or TRBV12-4, with D maybe TRBD1 (5 bases). The CDR3 covers 13 residues. Trimming took 5 bases from V and 4 from J, leaving 12 bases between them.

V usage is TRBV6-5 and J usage is TRBJ2-7, with 9 positions matching TRBD2. CDR3 length: 15 residues. CDR1 and CDR2 from the germline V gene are MNHEY and SVGAGI. Trimming cost V 0 bases and J 3 bases; bases outside gene matches: 3. The CDR3 loop reads CASSYSLTSGYEQYF. Written as DNA, the CDR3 is TGTGCCAGCAGTTACTCGTTGACTAGCGGCTACGAGCAGTACTTC.

V is TRBV4-3 and J is TRBJ2-2, with D possibly being TRBD2 (5 bases). The CDR3 totals 14 residues. V gave up 5 bases and J gave up 1 base, with 8 bases separating them. CDR1 and CDR2 from the germline V gene are LGHNA and YSLEER. The CDR3 here is CASSLGRNTGELFF. CDR3 coding DNA: TGCGCCAGCAGCTTGGGGAGGAACACCGGGGAGCTGTTTTTT.

The DNA of the CDR3 is TGTGCCAGCAGCGTAGTCGGGGGCGAGCAGTACTTC. Its protein is CASSVVGGEQYF. The gene calls are TRBV9 and TRBJ2-7; D is possibly TRBD2 (6 bases). The V gene's germline CDR1 is SGDLS and CDR2 YYNGEE. CDR3 size: 12 residues. V lost 0 bases to trimming and J lost 6 bases, with 7 bases between them.

V usage is TRBV6-2 or TRBV6-3 and J usage is TRBJ1-1, with 9 bases aligning to TRBD1. The trim removed 5 bases at V and 3 bases at J, leaving 7 bases unmatched. Germline values: CDR1 MNHEY, CDR2 SVGEGT. This CDR3 spans 15 amino acids. CDR3 DNA sequence: TGTGCCAGCAGTGACGCGGGACAGGGCTACACTGAAGCTTTCTTT. The encoded protein is CASSDAGQGYTEAFF.

The CDR3, as DNA: TGTGCCAGCAGCTTCCCCCGGACTAGCGGATACACAGATACGCAGTATTTT. Translation: CASSFPRTSGYTDTQYF. The rearrangement joins TRBV7-8 to TRBJ2-3; 10 nucleotides align to TRBD2. The length of the CDR3 is 17 residues. The V segment lost 3 bases and the J segment 2 bases; nucleotides outside the gene matches: 8. CDR1 is SGHVS and CDR2 is FQNEAQ in the germline V gene.

The rearrangement joins TRBV12-3 or TRBV12-4 to TRBJ2-1; D possibly corresponds to TRBD1 (5 bases). V lost 1 base, J lost 7 bases, and 8 bases lay in between. CDR3 length equals 13 residues. The CDR3 sequence: CASSLDRPNEQFF. In DNA, the CDR3 is TGTGCCAGCAGTTTAGACAGGCCTAATGAGCAGTTCTTC.

V and J are TRBV5-5 and TRBJ2-2, with 7 nucleotides matching TRBD1. CDR1 and CDR2 from the germline V gene are SGHKS and YYEKEE (reference sequence). This CDR3 region has 15 residues. V trimming: 0 bases; J trimming: 3 bases; junction bases outside the gene matches: 2. The CDR3 sequence is CASSLGQGDTGELFF. Written as DNA, the CDR3 is TGTGCCAGCAGCTTGGGACAGGGAGACACCGGGGAGCTGTTTTTT.

In DNA, the CDR3 is TGCAGTGCTAGTGCAGCGGGAGCGAACACCGGGGAGCTGTTTTTT. Translated: CSASAAGANTGELFF. The rearrangement uses TRBV20-1 and TRBJ2-2; 8 positions agree with TRBD2. Trimming took 3 bases from V and 0 from J; bases not matched to a gene: 3. There are 15 residues in the CDR3. Germline assignment: CDR1 DFQATT and CDR2 SNEGSKA (reference sequence).